The clone carrying this T cell receptor (beta chain) was recorded a few times. This record comes from a study of blood T cell repertoires in COVID-19. As for the study in general: The samples span acute and convalescent COVID-19 from the United States, Italy and Spain. PBMCs, B-cell-depleted T cells, or T cells were the source of the cDNA or gDNA that made up the material.

Profiled with immunoSEQ multiplex PCR; TCRdb holds only in-frame clones, not every one. The repertoire holds more than 60,000 clones, with roughly 85% as singletons. Material for sequencing was peripheral blood. This receptor was identified in a human donor in a cohort sampled during active COVID-19.

The CDR3 DNA is TGCGCCAGCAGTGAGTACTCCGGGGGGATGTACGAGCAGTACTTC. Protein: CASSEYSGGMYEQYF. The chain employs TRBV10-1 and TRBJ2-7; 7 bases line up with TRBD2. Germline V gives CDR1 WNHNN, CDR2 SYGVQD (reference sequence). J lost 4 bases, V lost 1 base, and 7 bases had no gene match. The CDR3 is made up of 15 amino acids.